The 18 T cell receptor beta chains below all came from one sample that was sequenced in a study of CD8+CD57+ T cells in acquired aplastic anemia. The template used for profiling TCR beta VDJ and CDR3 was genomic DNA. TCRdb re-called the reads through MiXCR, storing one row per CDR3 protein. The sample has under 200,000 distinct CDR3 sequences; 40% to 60% are singletons. The patients chosen for sequencing had shown expansion of CD8+CD57+ cells (detected by flow cytometry). The sequenced material came from sorted CD4+, CD8+, or CD8+CD57+ T cells (not recorded which) from PBMCs. The receptor set was obtained from a human donor with aplastic anemia.

This clonotype was seen at least ten times. This chain uses TRBV4-3 with TRBJ2-2; a possible D gene is TRBD2 (5 bases). Looked up from germline, CDR1 is LGHNA and CDR2 is YSLEER. This CDR3 has 16 amino acids. V was pared by 0 bases and J by 7 bases, with 15 bases between. The CDR3 sequence is CASSQDLNGNGGELFF. CDR3 nucleotides: TGCGCCAGCAGCCAAGATCTAAACGGGAATGGCGGGGAGCTGTTTTTT.

This chain connects TRBV24-1 to TRBJ1-5; a possible D gene is TRBD1 (6 bases). Germline V gives CDR1 KGHDR, CDR2 SFDVKD. Trimming took 9 bases from V and 5 from J, leaving 16 bases between them. The CDR3 has 14 residues. CDR3 in amino acids: CATRGRGGDQPQHF. The CDR3 coding sequence is TGTGCCACCCGGGGGCGGGGGGGGGATCAGCCCCAGCATTTT.

The table lists this clonotype with many counts. The CDR3 loop reads CASHGGYNEQFF. In DNA, the CDR3 is TGTGCCAGCCATGGGGGGTACAATGAGCAGTTCTTC. This chain joins TRBV7-9 and TRBJ2-1; the D gene is possibly TRBD2 (6 bases). Looked up from germline, CDR1 is SEHNR and CDR2 is FQNEAQ (reference sequence). V lost 8 bases and J lost 4, with 9 bases in between. The CDR3 is 12 amino acids. Using reference TRBV7-9 and TRBJ2-1 for the parts outside the CDR3, the full variable domain is DTGVSQNPRHKITKRGQNVTFRCDPISEHNRLYWYRQTLGQGPEFLTYFQNEAQLEKSRLLSDRFSAERPKGSFSTLEIQRTEQGDSAMYLCASHGGYNEQFFGPGTRLTVL.

The chain combines TRBV29-1 with TRBJ2-7; 7 bases fit TRBD2. CDR1 and CDR2 (germline): SQVTM, ANQGSEA. V was clipped by 4 bases and J by 2 bases; unmatched bases: 5. The length of the CDR3 is 13 residues. The CDR3 coding sequence is TGCAGCGTTGGGGGCGGGAGCGCCTACGAGCAGTACTTC. Amino acid sequence: CSVGGGSAYEQYF.

This clonotype was detected many times. The chain couples TRBV24-1 to TRBJ2-7; D might be TRBD1 or TRBD2, each matching 6 bases. The CDR3 length is 15 residues. Looked up from germline, CDR1 is KGHDR and CDR2 is SFDVKD. With 4 bases removed from V and 3 bases from J, the gap between germline ends came to 15 bases. The chain's CDR3 is CATSEWTGGVYEQYF. As DNA, the CDR3 is TGTGCCACCAGTGAATGGACCGGGGGCGTCTACGAGCAGTACTTC.

The chain employs TRBV11-2 and TRBJ1-6; D uncertain. V was shortened by 4 bases and J by 6 bases, with 7 bases between the two germline ends. Germline loops: CDR1 SGHAT, CDR2 FQNNGV. The CDR3 is made up of 13 amino acids. Here the CDR3 reads CASSSTANSPLHF. CDR3 nucleotides: TGTGCCAGCAGCTCCACAGCTAATTCACCCCTCCACTTT.

The CDR3 protein is CASSFMGETQYF. DNA of the CDR3: TGTGCCAGCAGTTTTATGGGGGAGACCCAGTACTTC. This chain joins TRBV7-9 and TRBJ2-5; unclear D gene. This CDR3 has 12 amino acids. Trimming pared 6 bases from V and 5 bases from J, leaving 10 bases between. The germline gives CDR1 SEHNR, CDR2 FQNEAQ (reference sequence).

This chain joins TRBV29-1 and TRBJ2-5; possible D gene TRBD1, 6 bases. The germline V and J ends were trimmed by 7 bases and 2 bases, with 14 bases remaining between them. Germline CDR1 is SQVTM and CDR2 is ANQGSEA. CDR3 length equals 13 residues. CDR3 in DNA: TGCAGCGCCCGGGACACCCCTCAAGAGACCCAGTACTTC. The encoded protein is CSARDTPQETQYF.

This clonotype was recorded a few times. The DNA of the CDR3 is TGTGCCTGGAGTGTAGGACAGAGCTCTGGAAACACCATATATTTT. This codes for CAWSVGQSSGNTIYF. The rearrangement uses TRBV30 and TRBJ1-3; D perhaps matches TRBD1 (6 bases). Trimming stripped 0 bases from V and 0 bases from J, with 9 bases between. The CDR3 extends over 15 amino acids. CDR1 is GTSNPN and CDR2 is SVGIG in the germline V gene (reference sequence).

The chain couples TRBV3-1 to TRBJ1-5, with 10 bases aligning to TRBD1. This CDR3 has 17 amino acids. Germline CDR1 is LGHDT and CDR2 is YNNKEL (reference sequence). J gave up 4 bases and V 4 bases, and 10 bases lay outside the gene matches. The CDR3 sequence is CASSRSGQGRSNQPQHF. The CDR3 bases are TGTGCCAGCAGCCGATCGGGACAGGGGCGATCGAATCAGCCCCAGCATTTT.

This clonotype has at least ten counts. The chain combines TRBV5-1 with TRBJ2-6; 7 nucleotides agree with TRBD1. This CDR3 comprises 18 residues. Germline V gene data show CDR1 as SGHRS and CDR2 as YFSETQ. Losses at the gene ends were 4 bases for V and 0 bases for J; bases not matched to a gene: 10. The CDR3 DNA sequence: TGCGCCAGCAGCCCCCCCCGACAGGGAAGCTCTGGGGCCAACGTCCTGACTTTC. This codes for CASSPPRQGSSGANVLTF. The whole variable domain, filled in from reference TRBV5-1 and TRBJ2-6, reads KAGVTQTPRYLIKTRGQQVTLSCSPISGHRSVSWYQQTPGQGLQFLFEYFSETQRNKGNFPGRFSGRQFSNSRSEMNVSTLELGDSALYLCASSPPRQGSSGANVLTFGAGSRLTVL.

This chain uses TRBV27 with TRBJ2-1, with D maybe TRBD1 (6 bases). CDR3 length: 14 amino acids. The germline V gene encodes CDR1 MNHEY and CDR2 SMNVEV (reference sequence). Between the trimmed V and J ends, which lost 4 bases and 7 bases, there was a span of 14 bases. The CDR3 DNA reads TGTGCCAGCAGTTCCACAGGGTTTTTTAATGAGCAGTTCTTC. Encoded protein: CASSSTGFFNEQFF.

The J gene is TRBJ1-1, the V gene TRBV13; a possible D gene is TRBD1 (5 bases). The germline V and J ends were trimmed by 4 bases and 7 bases, with 7 bases remaining between them. Per the germline V gene, CDR1 is PRHDT and CDR2 is FYEKMQ (reference sequence). CDR3 length equals 11 residues. CDR3 in DNA: TGTGCCAGCAGCTCAGGGCTTGAAGCTTTCTTT. Amino acid sequence: CASSSGLEAFF.

The V call is TRBV24-1, the J call TRBJ1-1, with a weak D call TRBD1 (5 bases). Trimming left V 4 bases short and J 1 base short, with 9 bases between. The CDR3 covers 14 residues. CDR1 and CDR2 (germline): KGHDR, SFDVKD. The DNA of the CDR3 is TGTGCCACCAGTGAAGGCAGGGAGAACACTGAAGCTTTCTTT. Translated: CATSEGRENTEAFF.

This clonotype appeared a few times. The V gene is TRBV11-3, the J gene TRBJ2-5; D may be TRBD1 (5 bases). Trimming removed 1 base from V and 4 bases from J, with 19 bases in between. CDR1 is SGHNT, CDR2 YENEEA, per germline. This CDR3 has 17 residues. The CDR3: CASSLGWGDGNLETQYF. The DNA for the CDR3 is TGTGCCAGCAGCTTAGGATGGGGCGACGGTAACCTAGAGACCCAGTACTTC.

The chain couples TRBV9 to TRBJ1-2; D not certain. This CDR3 is built from 15 residues. The V end lost 3 bases, the J end lost 5 bases, and 17 bases lay between the germline ends. Germline CDR1 is SGDLS and CDR2 is YYNGEE. CDR3 coding DNA: TGTGCCAGCAGCGGTACCCTGGGAGCCGATTATGGCTACACCTTC. Translation gives CASSGTLGADYGYTF.

The chain carries TRBV11-1 and TRBJ2-1, with 10 bases that match TRBD2. This CDR3 region has 18 residues. J was trimmed by 2 bases and V by 8 bases; bases with no gene match: 15. Looked up from germline, CDR1 is SGHAT and CDR2 is FQDESV (reference sequence). CDR3 residues: CASLFGPTSGAPYNEQFF. The CDR3 DNA follows: TGTGCCAGCCTATTTGGCCCAACTAGCGGGGCTCCCTACAATGAGCAGTTCTTC.

The CDR3 here is CATSDPSEYRETQYF. The CDR3 nucleotides read TGTGCCACCAGTGATCCGTCGGAGTATCGGGAGACCCAGTACTTC. V is TRBV24-1 and J is TRBJ2-5; the D is unclear. This CDR3 comprises 15 residues. The germline CDR1 and CDR2 sequences are KGHDR and SFDVKD. V was cut by 3 bases and J by 5 bases, with 15 bases left in between.